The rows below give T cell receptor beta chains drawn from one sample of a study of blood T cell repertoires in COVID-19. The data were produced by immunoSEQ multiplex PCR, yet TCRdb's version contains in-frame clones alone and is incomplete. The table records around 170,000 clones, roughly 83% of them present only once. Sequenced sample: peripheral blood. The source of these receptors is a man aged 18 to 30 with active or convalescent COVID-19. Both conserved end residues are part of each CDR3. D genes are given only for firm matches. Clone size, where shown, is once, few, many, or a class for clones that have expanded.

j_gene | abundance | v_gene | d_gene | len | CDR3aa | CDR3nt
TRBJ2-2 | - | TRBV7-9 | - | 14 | CASSLQALTGELFF | TGTGCCAGCAGCTTACAGGCTCTGACCGGGGAGCTGTTTTTT
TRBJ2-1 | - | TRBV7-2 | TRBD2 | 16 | CASSPTSASSYNEQFF | TGTGCCAGCAGCCCGACTAGCGCAAGCTCCTACAATGAGCAGTTCTTC
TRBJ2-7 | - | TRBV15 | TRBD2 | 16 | CATSRGSTSASYEQYF | TGTGCCACCAGCAGAGGTTCAACTAGCGCCTCCTACGAGCAGTACTTC
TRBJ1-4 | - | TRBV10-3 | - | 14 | CATRGAGSNEKLFF | TGTGCCACCCGGGGGGCGGGGAGCAATGAAAAACTGTTTTTT
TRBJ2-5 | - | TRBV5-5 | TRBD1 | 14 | CASSLGQGRETQYF | TGTGCCAGCAGCTTGGGACAGGGAAGAGAGACCCAGTACTTC
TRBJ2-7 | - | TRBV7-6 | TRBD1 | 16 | CASSHNRQGRNNEQYF | TGTGCCAGCAGCCACAATAGACAGGGAAGGAATAACGAGCAGTACTTC
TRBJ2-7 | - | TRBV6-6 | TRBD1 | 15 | CASSQGQGGTYEQYF | TGTGCCAGCAGCCAGGGACAGGGGGGCACCTACGAGCAGTACTTC
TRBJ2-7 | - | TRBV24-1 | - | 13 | CATSEGSSYEQYF | TGTGCCACCAGTGAAGGGAGCTCCTACGAGCAGTACTTC
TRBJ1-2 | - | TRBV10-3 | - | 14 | CAISVSRREDGYTF | TGTGCCATCAGTGTTTCTAGAAGGGAGGATGGCTACACCTTC
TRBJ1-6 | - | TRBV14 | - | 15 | CASSPPGSYNSPLHF | TGTGCCAGCAGCCCCCCCGGCTCCTATAATTCACCCCTCCACTTT
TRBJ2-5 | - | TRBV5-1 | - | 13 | CASSLDSPETQYF | TGCGCCAGCAGCTTGGACAGTCCGGAGACCCAGTACTTC
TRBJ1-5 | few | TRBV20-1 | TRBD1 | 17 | CSASRGQGILSNQPQHF | TGCAGTGCTAGTAGGGGACAGGGGATTTTGAGCAATCAGCCCCAGCATTTT
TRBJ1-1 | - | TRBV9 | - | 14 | CASSLQDLNTEAFF | TGTGCCAGCAGCCTACAGGACCTGAACACTGAAGCTTTCTTT
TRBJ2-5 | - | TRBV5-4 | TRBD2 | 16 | CASTRTGSGSQETQYF | TGTGCCAGCACCCGTACCGGTAGCGGGTCCCAAGAGACCCAGTACTTC
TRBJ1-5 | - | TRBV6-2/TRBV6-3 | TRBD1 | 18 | CASSWDRERFPSNQPQHF | TGTGCCAGCAGCTGGGACAGGGAACGCTTCCCTAGCAATCAGCCCCAGCATTTT
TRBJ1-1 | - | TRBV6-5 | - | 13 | CASSFRGVTEAFF | TGTGCCAGCAGTTTCCGGGGGGTTACTGAAGCTTTCTTT
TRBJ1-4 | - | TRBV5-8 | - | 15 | CASSLARGVNEKLFF | TGTGCCAGCAGCTTGGCCCGGGGTGTGAATGAAAAACTGTTTTTT
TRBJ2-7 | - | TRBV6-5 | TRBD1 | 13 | CASIRDRGYEQYF | TGTGCCAGCATCCGGGACAGGGGGTACGAGCAGTACTTC
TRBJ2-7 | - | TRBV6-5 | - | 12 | CASSASRLFQYF | TGTGCCAGCTCGGCTAGTCGGCTTTTTCAGTACTTC
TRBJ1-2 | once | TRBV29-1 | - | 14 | CSVEGGEFNYGYTF | TGCAGCGTTGAGGGAGGAGAATTCAACTATGGCTACACCTTC
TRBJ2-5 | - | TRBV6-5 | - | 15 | CASSYSTRGQATQYF | TGTGCCAGCAGTTACTCGACCAGGGGTCAGGCGACCCAGTACTTC
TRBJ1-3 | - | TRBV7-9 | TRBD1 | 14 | CASSRTGIGNTIYF | TGTGCCAGCAGCCGGACAGGGATTGGAAACACCATATATTTT
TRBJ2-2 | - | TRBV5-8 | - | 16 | CASSRLDKFRTGELFF | TGTGCCAGCAGCAGATTGGACAAATTCCGCACCGGGGAGCTGTTTTTT
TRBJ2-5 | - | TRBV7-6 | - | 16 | CASSLGVGGAWETQYF | TGTGCCAGCAGCTTAGGTGTAGGGGGGGCTTGGGAGACCCAGTACTTC
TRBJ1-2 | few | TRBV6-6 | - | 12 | CASSRSRDGYTF | TGTGCCAGCAGTCGATCCAGGGATGGCTACACCTTC
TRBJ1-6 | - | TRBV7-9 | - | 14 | CASSVGGDNSPLHF | TGTGCCAGCAGTGTGGGGGGGGATAATTCACCCCTCCACTTT
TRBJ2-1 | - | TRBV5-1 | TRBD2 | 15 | CASSLELAKHNEQFF | TGCGCCAGCAGCTTGGAACTAGCGAAACACAATGAGCAGTTCTTC
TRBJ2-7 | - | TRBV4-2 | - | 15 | CASSQDRESSYEQYF | TGTGCCAGCAGCCAAGACAGGGAAAGCTCCTACGAGCAGTACTTC
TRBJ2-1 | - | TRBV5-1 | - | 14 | CASSPGDLQNEQFF | TGCGCCAGCAGCCCAGGGGACCTTCAGAATGAGCAGTTCTTC
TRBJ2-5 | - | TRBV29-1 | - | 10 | CSVYRETQYF | TGCAGCGTTTACAGGGAGACCCAGTACTTC
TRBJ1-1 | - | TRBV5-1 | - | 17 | CASSRDLGVYRDTEAFF | TGCGCCAGCAGCAGGGACTTAGGTGTTTACCGGGACACTGAAGCTTTCTTT
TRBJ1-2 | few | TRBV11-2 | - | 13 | CASSFQGATGYTF | TGTGCCAGCAGCTTTCAAGGGGCAACTGGCTACACCTTC
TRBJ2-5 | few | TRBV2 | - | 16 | CASSVPFLGVAETQYF | TGTGCCAGCAGTGTTCCCTTCCTCGGGGTGGCGGAGACCCAGTACTTC
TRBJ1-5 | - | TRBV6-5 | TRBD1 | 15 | CASRTGTGESQPQHF | TGTGCCAGCAGAACCGGGACAGGGGAGAGTCAGCCCCAGCATTTT
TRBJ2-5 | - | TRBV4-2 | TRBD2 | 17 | CASSQDRRAGGGGTQYF | TGTGCCAGCAGCCAAGATCGAAGAGCGGGGGGCGGTGGGACCCAGTACTTC
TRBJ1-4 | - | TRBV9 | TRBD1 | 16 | CASSSNLGTGIEKLFF | TGTGCCAGCAGCTCGAACCTAGGGACAGGGATTGAAAAACTGTTTTTT
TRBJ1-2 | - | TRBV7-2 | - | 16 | CASSLGGERANYGYTF | TGTGCCAGCAGCTTAGGGGGGGAGAGAGCTAACTATGGCTACACCTTC
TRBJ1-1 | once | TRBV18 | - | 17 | CASSPRGGRFGNTEAFF | TGTGCCAGCTCACCAAGGGGAGGGAGGTTCGGGAACACTGAAGCTTTCTTT
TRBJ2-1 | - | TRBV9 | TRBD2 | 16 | CASSAGGPGSYNEQFF | TGTGCCAGCAGTGCGGGGGGGCCAGGCTCCTACAATGAGCAGTTCTTC
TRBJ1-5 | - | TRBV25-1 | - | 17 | CASSGDVGGTGNQPQHF | TGTGCCAGCAGTGGGGATGTGGGGGGGACGGGCAATCAGCCCCAGCATTTT
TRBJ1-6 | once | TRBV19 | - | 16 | CASSSTGSSYNSPLHF | TGTGCCAGTAGCTCTACAGGGAGCTCCTATAATTCACCCCTCCACTTT
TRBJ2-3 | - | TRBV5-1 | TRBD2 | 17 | CASSPRLAGGSTDTQYF | TGCGCCAGCAGTCCTAGACTAGCGGGGGGGAGCACAGATACGCAGTATTTT
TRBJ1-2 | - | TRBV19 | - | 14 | CASSRESQGSGYTF | TGTGCCAGTAGTAGAGAAAGTCAGGGTAGTGGCTACACCTTC
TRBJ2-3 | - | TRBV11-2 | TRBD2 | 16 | CASSFPSGGAGDTQYF | TGTGCCAGCAGCTTCCCGAGCGGGGGGGCGGGAGATACGCAGTATTTT
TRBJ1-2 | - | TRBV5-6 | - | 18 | CASSFRQTHRDYLYGYTF | TGTGCCAGCAGCTTTAGACAGACCCACAGGGATTACCTTTATGGCTACACCTTC
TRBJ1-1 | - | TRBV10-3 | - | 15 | CAISDSAGSHTEAFF | TGTGCCATCAGTGATTCGGCAGGGTCCCACACTGAAGCTTTCTTT
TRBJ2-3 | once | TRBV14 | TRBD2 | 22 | CASSPNRTRLAGGPGSRYTQYF | TGTGCCAGCAGCCCGAACCGAACAAGACTAGCGGGAGGGCCTGGTTCCCGGTATACGCAGTATTTT
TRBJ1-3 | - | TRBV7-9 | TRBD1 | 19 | CASSRGQGVPRSGGNTIYF | TGTGCCAGCAGCCGCGGACAGGGGGTACCAAGATCAGGAGGAAACACCATATATTTT
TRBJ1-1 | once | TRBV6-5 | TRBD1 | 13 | CASSYRGRDEAFF | TGTGCCAGCAGTTACAGGGGGCGTGACGAAGCTTTCTTT
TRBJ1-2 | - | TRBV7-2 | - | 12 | CASSLVLQPYTF | TGTGCCAGCAGCTTAGTCTTACAGCCTTACACCTTC
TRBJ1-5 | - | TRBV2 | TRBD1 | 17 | CASNQGRGQASNQPQHF | TGTGCCAGCAACCAAGGTAGGGGACAGGCTAGCAATCAGCCCCAGCATTTT
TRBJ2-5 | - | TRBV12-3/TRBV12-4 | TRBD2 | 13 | CASNRGGSWTQYF | TGTGCCAGCAACCGGGGGGGGTCCTGGACCCAGTACTTC
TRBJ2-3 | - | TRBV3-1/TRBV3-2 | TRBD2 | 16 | CASSQGTSGWGDTQYF | TGTGCCAGCAGCCAAGGGACTAGCGGTTGGGGGGATACGCAGTATTTT
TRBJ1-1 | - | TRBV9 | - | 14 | CASSVEGVNTEAFF | TGTGCCAGCAGCGTAGAAGGGGTGAACACTGAAGCTTTCTTT